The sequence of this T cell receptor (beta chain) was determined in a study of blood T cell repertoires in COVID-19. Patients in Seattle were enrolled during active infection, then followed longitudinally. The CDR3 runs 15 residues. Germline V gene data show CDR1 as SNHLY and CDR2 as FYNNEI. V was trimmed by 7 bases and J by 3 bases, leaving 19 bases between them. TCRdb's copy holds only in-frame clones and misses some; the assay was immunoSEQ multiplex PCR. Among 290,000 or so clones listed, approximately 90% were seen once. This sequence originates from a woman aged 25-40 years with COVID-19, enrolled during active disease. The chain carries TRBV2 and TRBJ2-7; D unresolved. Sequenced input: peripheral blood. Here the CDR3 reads CASIPESQANYEQYF. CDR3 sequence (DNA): TGTGCCAGCATCCCTGAGAGTCAGGCAAACTACGAGCAGTACTTC.